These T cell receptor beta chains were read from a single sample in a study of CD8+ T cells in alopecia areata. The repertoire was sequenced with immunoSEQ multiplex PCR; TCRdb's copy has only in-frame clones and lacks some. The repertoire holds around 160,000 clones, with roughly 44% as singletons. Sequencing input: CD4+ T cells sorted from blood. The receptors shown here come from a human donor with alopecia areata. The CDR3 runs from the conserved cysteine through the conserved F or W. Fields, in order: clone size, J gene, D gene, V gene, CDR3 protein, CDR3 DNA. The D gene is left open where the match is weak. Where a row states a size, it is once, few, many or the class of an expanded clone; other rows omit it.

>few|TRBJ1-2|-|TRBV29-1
CSAGSWTDGYTF
TGCAGCGCTGGATCCTGGACGGATGGCTACACCTTC
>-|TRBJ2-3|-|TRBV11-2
CASSLVAPDTQYF
TGTGCCAGCAGCTTAGTAGCGCCAGATACGCAGTATTTT
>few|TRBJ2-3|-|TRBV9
CASSVDPAGTDTQYF
TGTGCCAGCAGCGTTGACCCAGCAGGCACAGATACGCAGTATTTT
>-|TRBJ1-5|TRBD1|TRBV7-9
CASSLVMDRYNQPQHF
TGTGCCAGCAGCTTAGTAATGGACAGGTACAATCAGCCCCAGCATTTT
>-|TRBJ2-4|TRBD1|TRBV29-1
CSVSTGLDIQYF
TGCAGCGTCTCGACAGGGTTAGACATTCAGTACTTC
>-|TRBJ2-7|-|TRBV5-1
CASNQGDSPYEQYF
TGCGCCAGCAACCAGGGCGACAGCCCCTACGAGCAGTACTTC
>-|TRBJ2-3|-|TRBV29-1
CSVDSRERTDTQYF
TGCAGCGTTGATTCGCGGGAACGCACAGATACGCAGTATTTT
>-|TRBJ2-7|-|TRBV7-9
CASSLTGEQYF
TGTGCCAGCAGCTTAACGGGCGAGCAGTACTTC
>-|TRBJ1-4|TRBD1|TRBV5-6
CASSRAGTGEKLFF
TGTGCCAGCAGCCGGGCGGGGACAGGGGAGAAACTGTTTTTT
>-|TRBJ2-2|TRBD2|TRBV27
CASSPWTAAREGGELFF
TGTGCCAGCAGTCCGTGGACGGCCGCTCGGGAGGGCGGGGAGCTGTTTTTT
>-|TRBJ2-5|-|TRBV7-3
CASSPPRQETQYF
TGTGCCAGCAGCCCGCCGAGGCAAGAGACCCAGTACTTC
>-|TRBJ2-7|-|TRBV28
CASSLGYEQYF
TGTGCCAGCAGTTTAGGGTACGAGCAGTACTTC
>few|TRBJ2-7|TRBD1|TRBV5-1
CASSTRQGRYEQYF
TGCGCCAGCAGCACCCGACAGGGCCGCTACGAGCAGTACTTC
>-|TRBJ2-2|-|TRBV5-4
CASSFRGSNTGELFF
TGTGCCAGCAGCTTTCGGGGCTCAAACACCGGGGAGCTGTTTTTT
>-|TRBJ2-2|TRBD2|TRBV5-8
CASSVSRLAVNTGELFF
TGTGCCAGCAGTGTTTCTCGACTAGCGGTTAACACCGGGGAGCTGTTTTTT
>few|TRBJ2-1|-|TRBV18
CASSPLRQNEQFF
TGTGCCAGCTCACCACTCCGACAGAATGAGCAGTTCTTC
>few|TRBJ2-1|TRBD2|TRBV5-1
CASSFQGLAGDEQFF
TGCGCCAGCAGCTTTCAAGGACTAGCGGGAGATGAGCAGTTCTTC
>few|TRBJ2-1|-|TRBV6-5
CASSPRDPWNEQFF
TGTGCCAGCAGTCCCCGGGACCCTTGGAATGAGCAGTTCTTC
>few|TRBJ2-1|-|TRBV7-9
CASIRVSYNEQFF
TGTGCCAGCATCCGGGTCTCCTACAATGAGCAGTTCTTC
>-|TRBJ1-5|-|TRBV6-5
CASSLQAYSNQPQHF
TGTGCCAGCAGTTTACAGGCCTATAGCAATCAGCCCCAGCATTTT
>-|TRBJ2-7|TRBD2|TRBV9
CASSVSGRISEQYF
TGTGCCAGCAGCGTAAGCGGGAGAATCAGCGAGCAGTACTTC
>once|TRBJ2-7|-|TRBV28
CASSSPFGIREQYF
TGTGCCAGCAGTTCTCCCTTCGGGATCCGTGAGCAGTACTTC
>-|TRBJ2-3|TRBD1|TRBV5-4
CASSGTGGRTDTQYF
TGTGCCAGCAGCGGAACAGGGGGCAGGACAGATACGCAGTATTTT
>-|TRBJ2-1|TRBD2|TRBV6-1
CASRSTSGSNEQFF
TGTGCCAGCAGATCGACTAGCGGGAGCAATGAGCAGTTCTTC
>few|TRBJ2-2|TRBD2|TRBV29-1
CSVQRGGTGELFF
TGCAGCGTACAGCGGGGGGGCACCGGGGAGCTGTTTTTT